This T cell receptor (beta chain) was captured in a study of T cells in Graves' hyperthyroidism and ophthalmopathy. General study points: In the blood, most expanded thyroid clonotypes above 0.001 appeared as well.

This clonotype was detected many times. Antigen: not known. Aged 18 to 65, the patients had hyperthyroidism that was newly diagnosed and had lasted under 2 months. Exclusion of a patient resulted from uncontrolled infection, other autoimmune disease, pregnancy or lactation. There were TCR beta CDR3 regions amplified from RNA transcripts. The study used the HTBI primer set for a first-round RT-PCR of the TCR CDR3. MiXCR was run by TCRdb on the multiplex PCR reads, yielding one entry per CDR3 protein. The table includes a few hundred thousand distinct CDR3 sequences, about 13% detected once. The TCR originated in a woman aged 18-35 years with Graves' hyperthyroidism. Material for sequencing was blood.

The chain's CDR3 is CASSQGTAGGYTF. CDR3 nucleotide sequence: TGTGCCAGCAGCCAAGGGACAGCAGGTGGCTACACCTTC. J is TRBJ1-2 and V is TRBV7-2, with 7 positions matching TRBD1. The V gene's germline CDR1 is SGHTA and CDR2 FQGNSA. The CDR3 runs to 13 residues. J gave up 7 bases and V 5 bases, and 7 bases lay outside the gene matches.